A single sample gave rise to the 6 T cell receptor beta chains below, sequenced in a study of early stage breast cancer tumors. Generated by immunoSEQ multiplex PCR, the TCRdb table keeps only in-frame clones and is missing some. This sample yields about 7,900 clones, of which more than 50% are seen a single time; roughly 6.4% belongs to the top ten. Sequenced input: breast tumor tissue. The receptors come from a person aged 70 to 85 with breast cancer.

This clone was observed a handful of times. The CDR3 is CASSPTTAGATYEQYF. The CDR3 nucleotides are TGTGCCAGCAGCCCTACAACAGCGGGGGCCACCTACGAGCAGTACTTC. This chain links TRBV28 with TRBJ2-7; the match to TRBD2 covers 8 bases. Germline assignment: CDR1 MDHEN and CDR2 SYDVKM. This CDR3 contains 16 residues. With 6 bases clipped from V and 2 bases from J, the junction kept 12 bases outside the gene matches. The whole variable domain, remainder taken from reference TRBV28 and TRBJ2-7, is DVKVTQSSRYLVKRTGEKVFLECVQDMDHENMFWYRQDPGLGLRLIYFSYDVKMKEKGDIPEGYSVSREKKERFSLILESASTNQTSMYLCASSPTTAGATYEQYFGPGTRLTVT.

CDR3 sequence: CASSLKYRESSTGYTF. The DNA for the CDR3 is TGTGCCAGCAGCTTAAAGTACCGGGAAAGCTCAACTGGCTACACCTTC. The J gene is TRBJ1-2, the V gene TRBV13; no reliable D call. In germline, CDR1 is PRHDT, CDR2 FYEKMQ (reference sequence). The CDR3 spans 16 residues. Trimming took 2 bases from V and 7 from J, leaving 20 bases between them.

The gene calls are TRBV2 and TRBJ1-1; possibly TRBD1 for D (6 bases). The V and J ends lost 0 bases and 2 bases respectively, with 19 bases between them. CDR3 length: 18 residues. Germline V lookup: CDR1 SNHLY, CDR2 FYNNEI. The CDR3 spells CASSEASYRALRNTEAFF. CDR3 coding DNA: TGTGCCAGCAGTGAAGCCAGCTACAGGGCTCTCCGAAACACTGAAGCTTTCTTT. Together with reference TRBV2 and TRBJ1-1, the CDR3 gives the full variable domain: EPEVTQTPSHQVTQMGQEVILRCVPISNHLYFYWYRQILGQKVEFLVSFYNNEISEKSEIFDDQFSVERPDGSNFTLKIRSTKLEDSAMYFCASSEASYRALRNTEAFFGQGTRLTVV.

The chain employs TRBV19 and TRBJ1-5; 8 bases agree with TRBD1. The germline V gene has CDR1 LNHDA and CDR2 SQIVND (reference sequence). After removal of 6 bases from V and 5 bases from J, the junction contained 6 bases not matched to a gene. This CDR3 comprises 14 residues. The CDR3 bases are TGTGCCAGTAGAAACGACAGGGGTGATCAGCCCCAGCATTTT. Translated, it gives CASRNDRGDQPQHF. Full variable domain (outside the CDR3, taken from reference TRBV19 and TRBJ1-5): DGGITQSPKYLFRKEGQNVTLSCEQNLNHDAMYWYRQDPGQGLRLIYYSQIVNDFQKGDIAEGYSVSREKKESFPLTVTSAQKNPTAFYLCASRNDRGDQPQHFGDGTRLSIL.

The chain recombines TRBV5-6 with TRBJ2-1; tentatively, D is TRBD2 (6 bases). The CDR3 has 16 residues. Looked up from germline, CDR1 is SGHDT and CDR2 is YYEEEE. Between the trimmed V and J ends, which lost 0 bases and 0 bases, there was a span of 10 bases. CDR3 sequence (DNA): TGTGCCAGCAGCTTGGGCGGGGCCTACTCCTACAATGAGCAGTTCTTC. Protein: CASSLGGAYSYNEQFF.

This clone was counted a few times. This chain uses TRBV19 with TRBJ1-2; the match to TRBD1 covers 7 bases. With V trimmed by 1 base and J by 7 bases, 9 bases remained unmatched. Germline CDR1 reads LNHDA; CDR2 reads SQIVND (reference sequence). The CDR3 extends over 15 amino acids. The CDR3 DNA sequence: TGTGCCAGTAGTATAGCCGGGACAGTTGGGCTTGGCTACACCTTC. Translating it yields CASSIAGTVGLGYTF.